This T cell receptor beta chain was sequenced for a study of blood T cell repertoires in COVID-19. Study context: Whether acute or convalescent, the COVID-19 samples came from the United States, Italy and Spain. Sources were T cells, B-cell-depleted T cells, or PBMCs; the material itself was cDNA or gDNA.

This clone was recorded a few times. Original data processing: Amplifying reference gene primers gave estimates of nucleated cell counts. Clones were read by immunoSEQ multiplex PCR, and TCRdb kept only the in-frame ones, dropping some. The DNA was the basis for D and trimming; V, J and clone size are from that table. This table holds some 250,000 clones, about 86% found once. The CDR3 has 15 amino acids. V lost 6 bases to trimming and J lost 0 bases, with 12 bases between them. Germline lookup yields CDR1 MNHEY and CDR2 SVGAGI. Source material: peripheral blood. The source of this sequence is a man aged 45 to 65 with active or convalescent COVID-19. This sequence joins TRBV6-5 and TRBJ1-5; D remains ambiguous. CDR3 DNA: TGTGCCAGCAGGCCAGCGGCAACTAGCAATCAGCCCCAGCATTTT. This translates into CASRPAATSNQPQHF.